The source of this T cell receptor (beta chain) is a study of T cell responses to AZD1222 COVID-19 vaccine. Sequencing used immunoSEQ multiplex PCR; TCRdb keeps in-frame clones, though not all of them. This sample has around 130,000 clones, with 80% to 95% found just once. Notes on this clone: Its cognate antigen is unknown.

Study-level findings and limits: A rise in Spike-specific TCR breadth and depth followed two AZD1222 doses.

V dropped 6 bases and J dropped 4 bases, with 16 bases sitting between them. Germline-derived CDR1 and CDR2 are SGHNT and YENEEA. This CDR3 spans 14 amino acids. The sample here was peripheral blood, taken 28 days after the second AZD1222 dose. The chain combines TRBV11-3 with TRBJ2-7; weak D call: TRBD1 (5 bases). This receptor was taken from an adult who received the AZD1222 COVID-19 vaccine. CDR3 region: CASSPSRVGYEQYF. The CDR3 region has the DNA TGTGCCAGCAGTCCAAGCAGGGTAGGATACGAGCAGTACTTC.